These T cell receptor beta chains were read from a single sample in a study of CD8+ T cells in alopecia areata. Sequencing was performed with immunoSEQ multiplex PCR; in TCRdb, only in-frame clones are kept and a portion is missing. In the table there are 200,000 or so clones, about 61% of which are singletons. The sample taken for sequencing was CD8+ T cells sorted from blood. The receptor source for this set is a human donor in good health. Each CDR3 is given with its conserved first and last residue. A D gene is named only where the DNA matches it firmly. The size field is filled for only some rows; it gives once, few, many or a size class.

clone_size: NA
j_call: TRBJ2-5
v_call: TRBV13
d_call: NA
cdr3_nt: TGTGCCAGCAGCTTAGCGTCTAGCGAAGAGACCCAGTACTTC
cdr3_aa: CASSLASSEETQYF

clone_size: few
j_call: TRBJ2-7
v_call: TRBV4-1
d_call: NA
cdr3_nt: TGCGCCAGCAGCCAAGACCTCCTTGGCTCCTACGAGCAGTACTTC
cdr3_aa: CASSQDLLGSYEQYF

clone_size: NA
j_call: TRBJ2-3
v_call: TRBV30
d_call: NA
cdr3_nt: TGTGCCTGGAGTGGGGAAGATACGCAGTATTTT
cdr3_aa: CAWSGEDTQYF

clone_size: once
j_call: TRBJ2-7
v_call: TRBV27
d_call: TRBD1
cdr3_nt: TGTGCCAGTTCCGGGACAGGGGGTTACGAGCAGTACTTC
cdr3_aa: CASSGTGGYEQYF

clone_size: NA
j_call: TRBJ2-7
v_call: TRBV5-1
d_call: TRBD1
cdr3_nt: TGCGCCAGCAGCGCGGACAGGGAGCAGTACTTC
cdr3_aa: CASSADREQYF

clone_size: few
j_call: TRBJ1-2
v_call: TRBV19
d_call: TRBD1
cdr3_nt: TGTGCCAGTAAATCTGTACTCAGGGACAGGGGGTTCTATGGCTACACCTTC
cdr3_aa: CASKSVLRDRGFYGYTF

clone_size: NA
j_call: TRBJ1-6
v_call: TRBV11-2
d_call: NA
cdr3_nt: TGTGCCAGCAGCTTAGGTAGTAATTCACCCCTCCACTTT
cdr3_aa: CASSLGSNSPLHF

clone_size: NA
j_call: TRBJ1-5
v_call: TRBV4-2
d_call: NA
cdr3_nt: TGTGCCAGCAGCCAAGTTGAGAGCGATCAGCCCCAGCATTTT
cdr3_aa: CASSQVESDQPQHF

clone_size: NA
j_call: TRBJ2-3
v_call: TRBV6-5
d_call: TRBD2
cdr3_nt: TGTGCCAGCAGTTACTCCAGCGGGGGGGCACCAGATACGCAGTATTTT
cdr3_aa: CASSYSSGGAPDTQYF

clone_size: NA
j_call: TRBJ2-3
v_call: TRBV13
d_call: TRBD1
cdr3_nt: TGTGCCAGCAGCACCCGACAGGGGCACCCTGGGCAGTATTTT
cdr3_aa: CASSTRQGHPGQYF

clone_size: NA
j_call: TRBJ2-7
v_call: TRBV5-1
d_call: NA
cdr3_nt: TGCGCCAGCAGCTTGGATGGGTACGAGCAGTACTTC
cdr3_aa: CASSLDGYEQYF

clone_size: many
j_call: TRBJ1-5
v_call: TRBV7-2
d_call: NA
cdr3_nt: TGTGCCAGCAGCATGGCCTCGGAGGTCTTTTCGCCCCAGCATTTT
cdr3_aa: CASSMASEVFSPQHF

clone_size: NA
j_call: TRBJ2-4
v_call: TRBV25-1
d_call: TRBD2
cdr3_nt: TGTGCCAGCCTTGAGGGACTAGCGGGAAACAAAAACATTCAGTACTTC
cdr3_aa: CASLEGLAGNKNIQYF

clone_size: few
j_call: TRBJ2-5
v_call: TRBV29-1
d_call: NA
cdr3_nt: TGCAGCGTTATTTGCGGGGAGGACTGGGAGACCCAGTACTTC
cdr3_aa: CSVICGEDWETQYF

clone_size: once
j_call: TRBJ2-7
v_call: TRBV6-6
d_call: NA
cdr3_nt: TGTGCCAGCAGCTACGTGGGGGACGAGCAGTACTTC
cdr3_aa: CASSYVGDEQYF

clone_size: few
j_call: TRBJ2-7
v_call: TRBV7-9
d_call: TRBD1
cdr3_nt: TGTGCCAGCAGCTTCAGGGGGTACTACGAGCAGTACTTC
cdr3_aa: CASSFRGYYEQYF

clone_size: NA
j_call: TRBJ2-1
v_call: TRBV9
d_call: TRBD2
cdr3_nt: TGTGCCAGCAGCGCCTCTAGCGGGGGGGATCTGTACAATGAGCAGTTCTTC
cdr3_aa: CASSASSGGDLYNEQFF

clone_size: once
j_call: TRBJ2-1
v_call: TRBV30
d_call: TRBD2
cdr3_nt: TGTGCCTGGAGTCGGGGGGTCAATGAGCAGTTCTTC
cdr3_aa: CAWSRGVNEQFF

clone_size: few
j_call: TRBJ2-1
v_call: TRBV2
d_call: NA
cdr3_nt: TGTGCCAGCAGTGACAGGGGTTTCCTACATGAGCAGTTCTTC
cdr3_aa: CASSDRGFLHEQFF

clone_size: few
j_call: TRBJ2-1
v_call: TRBV2
d_call: TRBD1
cdr3_nt: TGTGCCAGCAGTCGGGACAGCGGATCCTACAATGAGCAGTTCTTC
cdr3_aa: CASSRDSGSYNEQFF

clone_size: NA
j_call: TRBJ1-1
v_call: TRBV25-1
d_call: NA
cdr3_nt: TGTGCCAGCAGCGAATGGCGAGAGAACACTGAAGCTTTCTTT
cdr3_aa: CASSEWRENTEAFF

clone_size: NA
j_call: TRBJ2-7
v_call: TRBV29-1
d_call: TRBD1
cdr3_nt: TGCAGCGTTGGCGGCGGGACAGGGGCCTACGAGCAGTACTTC
cdr3_aa: CSVGGGTGAYEQYF

clone_size: NA
j_call: TRBJ2-1
v_call: TRBV29-1
d_call: TRBD1
cdr3_nt: TGCAGCGTTGTTCGTGGGACAGGGAACAATGAGCAGTTCTTC
cdr3_aa: CSVVRGTGNNEQFF

clone_size: NA
j_call: TRBJ2-7
v_call: TRBV7-6
d_call: NA
cdr3_nt: TGTGCCAGCAGTAGTGGGGGGTCCTACGAGCAGTACTTC
cdr3_aa: CASSSGGSYEQYF

clone_size: few
j_call: TRBJ2-7
v_call: TRBV29-1
d_call: TRBD1
cdr3_nt: TGCAGCGTTGCCGGGGACAGGGAGTCCTACGAGCAGTACTTC
cdr3_aa: CSVAGDRESYEQYF

clone_size: NA
j_call: TRBJ2-5
v_call: TRBV9
d_call: NA
cdr3_nt: TGTGCCAGCAGTACAGCCCAGACGGAGCCGGAGACCCAGTACTTC
cdr3_aa: CASSTAQTEPETQYF

clone_size: once
j_call: TRBJ1-1
v_call: TRBV7-9
d_call: TRBD1
cdr3_nt: TGTGCCAGCAGCCCTACGACAGGGGAGAACACTGAAGCTTTCTTT
cdr3_aa: CASSPTTGENTEAFF

clone_size: few
j_call: TRBJ1-1
v_call: TRBV29-1
d_call: NA
cdr3_nt: TGCAGCGTTGAAGATAGGCGGGTTTTGAACACTGAAGCTTTCTTT
cdr3_aa: CSVEDRRVLNTEAFF

clone_size: few
j_call: TRBJ1-1
v_call: TRBV29-1
d_call: NA
cdr3_nt: TGCAGCGCCGAGACCGGTGAAGCTTTCTTT
cdr3_aa: CSAETGEAFF

clone_size: NA
j_call: TRBJ2-5
v_call: TRBV19
d_call: NA
cdr3_nt: TGTGCCAGTAGTATATACGGTCCCCAAGAGACCCAGTACTTC
cdr3_aa: CASSIYGPQETQYF

clone_size: few
j_call: TRBJ2-7
v_call: TRBV5-4
d_call: NA
cdr3_nt: TGTGCCAGCAGCTTGGAGGGGACTGGGGGAGACGAGCAGTACTTC
cdr3_aa: CASSLEGTGGDEQYF

clone_size: many
j_call: TRBJ2-7
v_call: TRBV4-2
d_call: NA
cdr3_nt: TGTGCCAGCAGCCAAGTCCCAGGGGCGGGCGAGCAGTACTTC
cdr3_aa: CASSQVPGAGEQYF

clone_size: NA
j_call: TRBJ1-6
v_call: TRBV7-9
d_call: NA
cdr3_nt: TGTGCCAGCAGCTCAACCGGGGGCCCGGTGTCACCCCTCCACTTT
cdr3_aa: CASSSTGGPVSPLHF

clone_size: few
j_call: TRBJ1-2
v_call: TRBV12-5
d_call: TRBD1
cdr3_nt: TGTGCTAGTGGTGCGGACAGGGGCCCCTATGGCTACACCTTC
cdr3_aa: CASGADRGPYGYTF

clone_size: NA
j_call: TRBJ1-1
v_call: TRBV13
d_call: TRBD1
cdr3_nt: TGTGCCAGCAGCTTAAGGGACAGGGGTCTTGAAGCTTTCTTT
cdr3_aa: CASSLRDRGLEAFF

clone_size: NA
j_call: TRBJ1-2
v_call: TRBV6-5
d_call: NA
cdr3_nt: TGTGCCAGCAGTGGAACAGGGCTAAACTATGGCTACACCTTC
cdr3_aa: CASSGTGLNYGYTF

clone_size: once
j_call: TRBJ1-2
v_call: TRBV5-6
d_call: NA
cdr3_nt: TGTGCCAGCAGCCCTGGAGGGGACACCGTTTATGGCTACACCTTC
cdr3_aa: CASSPGGDTVYGYTF

clone_size: NA
j_call: TRBJ1-6
v_call: TRBV27
d_call: NA
cdr3_nt: TGTGCCAGCAGTTTAGATGGGCGTAGTAATTCACCCCTCCACTTT
cdr3_aa: CASSLDGRSNSPLHF

clone_size: NA
j_call: TRBJ1-2
v_call: TRBV7-9
d_call: NA
cdr3_nt: TGTGCCAGCAGCTCCGTTGGCTTCTATGGCTACACCTTC
cdr3_aa: CASSSVGFYGYTF

clone_size: NA
j_call: TRBJ2-2
v_call: TRBV5-1
d_call: NA
cdr3_nt: TGCGCCAGCAGCGGGGGACTTAACACCGGGGAGCTGTTTTTT
cdr3_aa: CASSGGLNTGELFF

clone_size: few
j_call: TRBJ2-3
v_call: TRBV5-1
d_call: NA
cdr3_nt: TGCGCCAGCATGGTGCTTTCGGGGGCAGATACGCAGTATTTT
cdr3_aa: CASMVLSGADTQYF